The present TCR beta chain was sequenced within a study of PD-L1 blockade in urothelial cancer. Study-wide context: Treatment start was followed by blood analysis at 3 weeks (second dose) and again at 6 weeks.

Locally advanced or metastatic urothelial carcinoma affected all patients. Patients yielded 1 to 8 samples each, pretreatment and on-treatment. Produced via immunoSEQ multiplex PCR; TCRdb's table is partial and in-frame only. This sample has about 37,000 clones, with 70% to 85% found just once. Germline V CDR1 and CDR2: ENHRY, SYGVKD. V was pared by 6 bases and J by 1 base, with 12 bases between. This CDR3 contains 14 residues. The TCR sequence derives from a man in his sixties with urothelial cancer. The rearrangement joins TRBV10-3 to TRBJ1-1; a weak D match, TRBD1 (6 bases). The source material was PBMCs, sampled around atezolizumab (anti-PD-L1) treatment. The CDR3 bases are TGTGCCATCAGGGAACTACAGGGGAACACTGAAGCTTTCTTT. It yields the protein CAIRELQGNTEAFF.